This T cell receptor beta chain is drawn from a study of cytomegalovirus exposure and HLA in healthy donors. Germline V gene lookup returns CDR1 SGHNT and CDR2 YENEEA. The CDR3 runs 17 residues. With 2 bases clipped from V and 5 bases from J, the junction kept 14 bases outside the gene matches. The PCR ran on 60 Vbeta and 13 Jbeta primers. The assay was immunoSEQ multiplex PCR, and TCRdb's table has in-frame clones only and misses some. The sample contains about 150,000 clones, approximately 72% of which appear only once. The sequenced sample consisted of PBMCs. The chain employs TRBV11-3 and TRBJ2-5; 7 bases map to TRBD1. This TCR derives from a man aged 18 to 30 in good health and CMV-seronegative. CDR3 nucleotide sequence: TGTGCCAGCAGCTTAAACCTCCCCAGGGGGAGAGGGGAGACCCAGTACTTC. It codes for CASSLNLPRGRGETQYF.